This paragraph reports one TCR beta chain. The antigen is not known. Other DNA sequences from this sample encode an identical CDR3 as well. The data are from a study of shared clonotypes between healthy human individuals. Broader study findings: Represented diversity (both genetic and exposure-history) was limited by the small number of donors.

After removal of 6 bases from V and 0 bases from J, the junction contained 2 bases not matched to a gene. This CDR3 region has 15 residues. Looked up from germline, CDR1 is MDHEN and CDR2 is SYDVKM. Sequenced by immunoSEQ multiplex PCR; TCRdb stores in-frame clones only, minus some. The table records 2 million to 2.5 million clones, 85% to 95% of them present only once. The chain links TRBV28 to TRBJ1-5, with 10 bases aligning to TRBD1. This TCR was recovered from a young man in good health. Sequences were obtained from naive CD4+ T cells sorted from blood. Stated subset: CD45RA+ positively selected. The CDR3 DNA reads TGTGCCAGCAGAGGGACAGGGGTTAGCAATCAGCCCCAGCATTTT. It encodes CASRGTGVSNQPQHF.